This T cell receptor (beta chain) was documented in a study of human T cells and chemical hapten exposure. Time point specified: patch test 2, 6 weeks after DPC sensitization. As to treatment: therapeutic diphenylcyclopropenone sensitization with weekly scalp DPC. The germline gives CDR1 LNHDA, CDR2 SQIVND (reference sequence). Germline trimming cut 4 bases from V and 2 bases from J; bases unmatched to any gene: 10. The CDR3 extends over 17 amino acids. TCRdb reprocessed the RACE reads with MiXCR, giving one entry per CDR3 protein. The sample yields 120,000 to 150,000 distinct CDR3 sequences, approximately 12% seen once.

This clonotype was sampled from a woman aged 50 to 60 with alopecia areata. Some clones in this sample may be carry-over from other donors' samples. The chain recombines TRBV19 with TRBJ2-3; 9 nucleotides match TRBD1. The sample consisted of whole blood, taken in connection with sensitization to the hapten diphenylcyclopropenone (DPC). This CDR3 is CASSRWDRDGSTDTQYF. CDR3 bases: TGTGCCAGTAGTAGATGGGACAGGGATGGGTCCACAGATACGCAGTATTTT.